A single sample gave rise to the 4 T cell receptor beta chains below, sequenced in a study of T cells in Graves' hyperthyroidism and ophthalmopathy. Amplification yielded TCR beta CDR3 regions, with RNA transcripts as the source. Initially, a first-round RT-PCR of the TCR CDR3 employed the HTBI primer set. TCRdb re-derived calls from the multiplex PCR reads in MiXCR, one entry per CDR3 protein. The sample has hundreds of thousands of distinct CDR3 sequences, about 45% seen once; the top ten hold approximately 6.8%. The source material was peripheral blood or thyroid tissue (not recorded which). The receptors originated from an adult man with Graves' disease, either hyperthyroidism or ophthalmopathy (not recorded which).

The chain joins TRBV12-3 or TRBV12-4 to TRBJ1-1; the D gene is possibly TRBD1 (5 bases). V was clipped by 1 base and J by 10 bases, with 10 bases between them. The CDR3 runs to 12 residues. Here the CDR3 reads CASSLVGGAAFF. The CDR3 DNA follows: TGTGCCAGCAGTTTAGTCGGGGGTGCAGCTTTCTTT.

Comment on this clonotype: A much larger clone sits a single nucleotide away, making a read error possible. This chain connects TRBV19 to TRBJ1-2; TRBD1 aligns across 9 bases. The CDR3 runs 13 residues. Germline CDR1 reads LNHDA; CDR2 reads SQIVND (reference sequence). CDR3 amino acids: CVSRNTGGHGYTF. The CDR3 DNA is TGTGTCAGTAGAAACACAGGGGGCCACGGCTACACCTTC.

This chain connects TRBV19 to TRBJ2-1; TRBD2 agrees at 7 bases. The CDR3 loop spans 15 amino acids. Germline V lookup: CDR1 LNHDA, CDR2 SQIVND (reference sequence). V shed 6 bases, J shed 7 bases, and the junction held 12 bases outside the gene matches. The CDR3 sequence: CASSNNGGRTNEQFF. The DNA for the CDR3 is TGTGCCAGTAGCAATAATGGCGGGAGAACGAATGAGCAGTTCTTC.

This chain uses TRBV7-9 with TRBJ2-7; 11 nucleotides align to TRBD2. The CDR3 length is 14 residues. The junction had 6 bases not matched to a gene; V was cut back by 5 bases and J by 6 bases. Germline V lookup: CDR1 SEHNR, CDR2 FQNEAQ (reference sequence). CDR3 nucleotides: TGTGCCAGCAGCCGACTAGCGGGAAAAGGCGAGCAGTACTTC. Translation gives CASSRLAGKGEQYF.